Listed below are T cell receptor beta chains from one sample, sequenced in a study of graft-versus-host responses after intestinal transplantation. The method was immunoSEQ multiplex PCR; TCRdb's version includes in-frame clones alone and lacks a portion of them. The sample shows some 14,000 clones, about 33% of them seen only once. Here the sequenced sample was alloreactive CD4+ T cells from a mixed lymphocyte reaction culture, taken before intestinal transplant. These receptors originate from a human patient who received an intestinal transplant. Both conserved end residues are part of each CDR3. The D gene is left open where the match is weak. Some rows have no size entry. The others give once, few or many, or a class for an expanded clone.

d_gene,abundance,v_gene,j_gene,CDR3nt,CDR3aa
NA,few,TRBV4-3,TRBJ2-7,TGCGCCAGCAGCCAAGGAGGAGGACCCTACGAGCAGTACTTC,CASSQGGGPYEQYF
NA,NA,TRBV28,TRBJ2-3,TGTGCCAGCGGATTACAAATGGGGGTTAGCACAGATACGCAGTATTTT,CASGLQMGVSTDTQYF
NA,NA,TRBV19,TRBJ1-5,TGTGCCAGTAGTAAGGACAGTTCAAATCAGCCCCAGCATTTT,CASSKDSSNQPQHF
NA,once,TRBV27,TRBJ2-5,TGTGCCAGCAGTTTCCGCGGATTAAGAGGGACCCAGTACTTC,CASSFRGLRGTQYF
TRBD1,few,TRBV28,TRBJ2-7,TGTGCCAGCAGGTGGACAGGGACCTACGAGCAGTACTTC,CASRWTGTYEQYF
TRBD2,NA,TRBV5-4,TRBJ2-7,TGTGCCAGCAGCTTGGGGACTAGCGGGTGGAGCTCCTACGAGCAGTACTTC,CASSLGTSGWSSYEQYF
TRBD2,NA,TRBV7-9,TRBJ2-1,TGTGCCAGCAGCTTAGGTTTCTCAACGGGGGGACCGGTTGTGTATGAGCAGTTCTTC,CASSLGFSTGGPVVYEQFF
TRBD2,few,TRBV30,TRBJ2-2,TGTGCCTCCCGGTCAGCGGGAGGGCTGTACACCGGGGAGCTGTTTTTT,CASRSAGGLYTGELFF
NA,NA,TRBV7-2,TRBJ2-3,TGTGCCAGCACCAACACAGATACGCAGTATTTT,CASTNTDTQYF
NA,few,TRBV6-1,TRBJ1-1,TGTGCCGGAACTAGGGGCACTGAAGCTTTCTTT,CAGTRGTEAFF